This T cell receptor beta chain emerged from a study of tumor and adjacent non-tumor tissue in lung cancer. Study at large: Stage I to III disease affected about ten men and 5 women aged roughly 31 to 76.

No cell sorting was done before RNA was extracted from the tissue. More than 3 cm separated this lung sample from the edge of the tumor. This clonotype was picked up one time. A much larger clone lies one base from this, so it may be a read error. Three rounds of nested PCR, following a modified ARM-PCR protocol, produced the TCRbeta library. TCRdb used MiXCR to reprocess the multiplex PCR reads, holding one entry per CDR3 protein. The sample records 90,000 to 100,000 distinct CDR3 sequences, 75% to 90% being singletons. The sample taken for sequencing was distant non-tumor lung tissue. This sequence was found in a man in his 60s with small cell lung cancer.

The CDR3 reads CASSQQGSNQPQHF. The CDR3, as DNA: TGTGCCAGCAGCCAACAGGGCAGCAATCAGCCCCAGCATTTT. The rearrangement links TRBV7-9 to TRBJ1-5; possible D gene TRBD1, 6 bases. Germline V gene data show CDR1 as SEHNR and CDR2 as FQNEAQ (reference sequence). This CDR3 has 14 amino acids. V lost 5 bases, J lost 1 base, and 9 bases lay in between.